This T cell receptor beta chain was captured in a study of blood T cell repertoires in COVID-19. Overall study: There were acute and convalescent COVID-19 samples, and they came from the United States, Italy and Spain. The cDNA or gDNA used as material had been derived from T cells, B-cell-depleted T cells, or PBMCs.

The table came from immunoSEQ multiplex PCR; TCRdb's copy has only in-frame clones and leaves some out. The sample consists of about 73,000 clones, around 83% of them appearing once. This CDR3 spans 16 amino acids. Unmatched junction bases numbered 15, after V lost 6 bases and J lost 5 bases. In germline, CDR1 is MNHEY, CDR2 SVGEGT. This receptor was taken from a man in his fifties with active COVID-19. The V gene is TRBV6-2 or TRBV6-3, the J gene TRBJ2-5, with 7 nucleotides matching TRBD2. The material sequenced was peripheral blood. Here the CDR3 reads CASSPWGRAKAETQYF. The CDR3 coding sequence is TGTGCCAGCAGCCCATGGGGGAGGGCCAAGGCGGAGACCCAGTACTTC.